This TCR beta chain is drawn from a study of monozygotic twins with inflammatory bowel disease. CDR3 length: 13 amino acids. Germline values: CDR1 ENHRY, CDR2 SYGVKD. Researchers generated cDNA in eight separate reactions per sample. TCRdb re-called the 5' RACE reads and gives one entry per CDR3 protein, without DNA. The sample totals about 350,000 distinct CDR3 sequences. The chain uses TRBV10-3 and TRBJ2-3. The specimen sequenced was blood. This sequence was found in a human donor with ulcerative colitis or Crohn's disease, or a healthy co-twin of an affected twin (not recorded which). The CDR3 sequence is CAISPRETDTQYF.